A single sample is the source of the 7 T cell receptor beta chains below, sequenced in a study of metastatic and nonmetastatic thyroid tumors. Thyroid surgery was preceded by no treatment in any patient. TCRdb re-called the PCR reads with MiXCR. The sample holds about 47,000 clones, under 30% seen once. Sequenced: blood. These receptors were taken from a male donor with papillary thyroid cancer or a benign thyroid nodule (not recorded which). Some clones in this sample may be carry-over from other donors' samples.

This clone was recorded at least ten times. This chain connects TRBV10-1 to TRBJ1-1; TRBD1 matches 8 bases. The CDR3 has 15 residues. With 4 bases clipped from V and 1 base from J, the junction kept 5 bases outside the gene matches. Germline V CDR1 and CDR2: WNHNN, SYGVQD (reference sequence). The CDR3 DNA is TGCGCCAGCAGTGCGCTTGGGACAGGGAACACTGAAGCTTTCTTT. Translating it yields CASSALGTGNTEAFF.

Points on this clone: A much larger clonotype is one base distant, so this may be a read error. V usage is TRBV11-1 and J usage is TRBJ2-3; 8 bases align to TRBD2. Germline CDR1 and CDR2: SGHAT and FQDESV (reference sequence). V lost 5 bases and J lost 0; bases outside the gene matches: 10. This CDR3 has 17 amino acids. Here the CDR3 reads CASSRTTSGRSTDTQYF. CDR3 DNA: TGTGCCAGCAGCCGTACTACTAGCGGCAGGAGCACAGATACGCAGTATTTT. Complete variable domain (other parts from reference TRBV11-1 and TRBJ2-3): EAEVAQSPRYKITEKSQAVAFWCDPISGHATLYWYRQILGQGPELLVQFQDESVVDDSQLPKDRFSAERLKGVDSTLKIQPAELGDSAMYLCASSRTTSGRSTDTQYFGPGTRLTVL.

This clone was picked up many times. The chain carries TRBV28 and TRBJ1-5; possible D gene TRBD1, 6 bases. CDR3 length: 14 residues. V dropped 4 bases and J dropped 2 bases, with 9 bases sitting between them. The V gene's germline CDR1 is MDHEN and CDR2 SYDVKM. CDR3 sequence: CASSSHRGNQPQHF. The DNA for the CDR3 is TGTGCCAGCAGTTCCCACAGGGGCAATCAGCCCCAGCATTTT.

This clone is medium-sized by share. The J gene is TRBJ2-7, the V gene TRBV30; a weak D match, TRBD1 (6 bases). The V end lost 5 bases, the J end lost 2 bases, and 10 bases lay between the germline ends. The CDR3 spans 12 residues. Germline-derived CDR1 and CDR2 are GTSNPN and SVGIG (reference sequence). The CDR3: CAWERGTYEQYF. The CDR3 region has the DNA TGTGCCTGGGAAAGGGGGACCTACGAGCAGTACTTC.

This clone was counted many times. The V call is TRBV14, the J call TRBJ2-3, with D unclear. V was cut by 3 bases and J by 5 bases, with 21 bases left in between. This CDR3 contains 17 residues. The germline gives CDR1 SGHDN, CDR2 FVKESK. CDR3: CASSHPSGFESIDTQYF. The CDR3 nucleotides are TGTGCCAGCAGCCACCCATCGGGCTTCGAAAGTATAGATACGCAGTATTTT.

This clone was seen at least ten times. V usage is TRBV6-1 and J usage is TRBJ2-5; D is unclear. V lost 6 bases to trimming and J lost 3 bases, with 17 bases between them. The CDR3 runs 15 residues. Germline V CDR1 and CDR2: MNHNS, SASEGT. CDR3 sequence (DNA): TGTGCCAGCAGCCCGTCGGTCCGCCTTGAAGAGACCCAGTACTTC. Its protein is CASSPSVRLEETQYF.

This clone has more than one count but fewer than ten. The chain employs TRBV6-8 and TRBJ2-7, with 10 bases fitting TRBD1. The CDR3 spans 17 residues. Per germline, CDR1 MNHGY and CDR2 SAAAGT. The J segment lost 4 bases and the V segment lost 6 bases, leaving 15 bases of the junction unmatched. CDR3: CASSQISPDRGGYEQYV. CDR3 sequence (DNA): TGTGCCAGCAGCCAAATCTCCCCGGACAGGGGGGGGTACGAGCAGTACGTC.